This T cell receptor beta chain was profiled in a study of cytomegalovirus exposure and HLA in healthy donors. This clone was recorded once. The V gene's germline CDR1 is SEHNR and CDR2 FQNEAQ (reference sequence). The CDR3 extends over 14 amino acids. The trim removed 2 bases at V and 6 bases at J, leaving 6 bases unmatched. Both 60 Vbeta primers and 13 Jbeta primers went into the PCR. Only in-frame clones appear in the TCRdb table, and some are missing; sequencing was by immunoSEQ multiplex PCR. Here the sample spans about 190,000 clones, roughly four fifths being singletons. The clonotype originates from a woman under 40 in good health and CMV-seropositive. The gene calls are TRBV7-9 and TRBJ2-7; TRBD1 agrees at 8 bases. The sequencing sample was made of PBMCs. The CDR3 spells CASSLLTGTGEQYF. The CDR3 DNA reads as TGTGCCAGCAGCTTATTAACAGGGACAGGCGAGCAGTACTTC.